The 8 T cell receptor beta chains below were found in one sample sequenced in a study of CD8 T cells in Susac syndrome. With random hexamers, reverse transcription was performed on roughly 0.5 to 1 ug of RNA. Each CDR3 protein is one row after TCRdb ran MiXCR on the immunoSEQ multiplex PCR reads. The sample contains about 150,000 distinct CDR3 sequences, over 85% of which appear only once. The source material was CD8+ T cells from PBMCs. The source of these receptors is a human donor with multiple sclerosis.

The J gene is TRBJ2-7, the V gene TRBV4-3; the D gene is possibly TRBD1 (6 bases). CDR3 length: 12 amino acids. Between the trimmed V and J ends, which lost 4 bases and 6 bases, there was a span of 10 bases. Germline V gene sequence: CDR1 LGHNA, CDR2 YSLEER. The CDR3 DNA is TGCGCCAGCAGCCTTGTAGGGGGCGAGCAGTACTTC. It specifies CASSLVGGEQYF.

The chain combines TRBV27 with TRBJ2-3; D is unclear. Trimming pared 3 bases from V and 11 bases from J, leaving 9 bases between. The CDR3 runs to 11 residues. Germline values: CDR1 MNHEY, CDR2 SMNVEV (reference sequence). The CDR3 DNA reads TGTGCCAGCAGTTTTGGGCTCGGGCAGTATTTT. As protein: CASSFGLGQYF.

The genes are TRBV5-6 and TRBJ1-2; D is ambiguous. CDR3 length: 13 residues. Germline V gene sequence: CDR1 SGHDT, CDR2 YYEEEE. Trimming removed 0 bases at V and 4 bases at J, with 7 bases between. The CDR3 DNA sequence: TGTGCCAGCAGCTTGGGCAGGACCTATGGCTACACCTTC. Encoded protein: CASSLGRTYGYTF.

In this sample, this clonotype turned up once. This rearrangement joins TRBV27 to TRBJ2-3; 9 bases match TRBD2. This CDR3 comprises 15 residues. After removal of 5 bases from V and 0 bases from J, the junction contained 3 bases not matched to a gene. The V gene's germline CDR1 is MNHEY and CDR2 SMNVEV (reference sequence). The CDR3 reads CASSLAGSSTDTQYF. CDR3 in DNA: TGTGCCAGCAGTCTAGCGGGGTCTAGCACAGATACGCAGTATTTT.

The chain combines TRBV29-1 with TRBJ1-1; D gene unclear. The CDR3 extends over 13 amino acids. The V gene lost 6 bases and the J gene lost 1 base, with 12 bases spanning the gap. CDR1 is SQVTM, CDR2 ANQGSEA, per germline. The CDR3 region has the DNA TGCAGCGTGCTTACTTTGGGGAACACTGAAGCTTTCTTT. The encoded protein is CSVLTLGNTEAFF. The full variable domain, its missing parts supplied by reference TRBV29-1 and TRBJ1-1, is SAVISQKPSRDICQRGTSLTIQCQVDSQVTMMFWYRQQPGQSLTLIATANQGSEATYESGFVIDKFPISRPNLTFSTLTVSNMSPEDSSIYLCSVLTLGNTEAFFGQGTRLTVV.

V and J are TRBV7-9 and TRBJ2-3; a weak D match, TRBD2 (6 bases). In germline, CDR1 is SEHNR, CDR2 FQNEAQ (reference sequence). V was cut by 5 bases and J by 2 bases, with 17 bases left in between. The CDR3 length is 16 residues. The CDR3 DNA is TGTGCCAGCAGCGGCTATCGGGGGACCTCCACAGATACGCAGTATTTT. Translated, it gives CASSGYRGTSTDTQYF.

V and J are TRBV7-2 and TRBJ2-1; D gene uncertain. Germline CDR1 and CDR2: SGHTA and FQGNSA. V was cut by 4 bases and J by 7 bases, with 8 bases left in between. This CDR3 is 12 amino acids long. Written as DNA, the CDR3 is TGTGCCAGCAGCTCGATGGGGAATGAGCAGTTCTTC. Translating it yields CASSSMGNEQFF.

V gene TRBV27 combines with J gene TRBJ2-3, with TRBD2 identical over 15 bases. V shed 10 bases, J shed 3 bases, and the junction held 5 bases outside the gene matches. The CDR3 spans 15 residues. The germline V gene has CDR1 MNHEY and CDR2 SMNVEV (reference sequence). The DNA for the CDR3 is TGTGCCACCGCGGGACTAGCGGGGGGTACAGATACGCAGTATTTT. Protein: CATAGLAGGTDTQYF.